This T cell receptor beta chain was identified during a study of blood T cells in healthy people across ages. A J-beta primer mix and a sample-barcoded 5' primer were used in a second PCR of roughly 6 to 12 cycles. One entry per CDR3 protein results from TCRdb running MiXCR on the 5' RACE reads. The profile shows 800,000 or so distinct CDR3 sequences, approximately 67% of them singletons. The CDR3 length is 14 residues. Germline V CDR1 and CDR2: DFQATT, SNEGSKA (reference sequence). Sequencing was done on a sample of blood. The receptor was derived from a young man in good health. The chain recombines TRBV20-1 with TRBJ2-5, with 10 nucleotides matching TRBD2. The J call could be wrong; TRBJ2-7 is a better fit for the DNA end. CDR3 sequence: CSAFSGGPPYEQYF. As DNA, the CDR3 is TGCAGTGCTTTTAGCGGGGGGCCACCCTACGAGCAGTACTTC.